This is a list of T cell receptor beta chains from one sample in a study of shared clonotypes between healthy human individuals. Libraries were prepared by immunoSEQ multiplex PCR; TCRdb keeps only in-frame clonotypes and omits some of them. The table lists a few million clones, roughly 92% of them singletons, with under 0.15% in the top ten. Sequenced input: naive CD4+ T cells sorted from blood. All receptors come from a man aged 18 to 29 in good health. The CDR3 runs from the conserved cysteine through the conserved F or W. D genes are given only for firm matches. Clone size appears in some rows only: once, few, many, or a class for an expanded clone.

v_call,cdr3_length,clone_size,d_call,j_call,cdr3_aa,cdr3_nt
TRBV9,15,-,TRBD1,TRBJ1-2,CASSVNPGQGEGYTF,TGTGCCAGCAGCGTGAACCCGGGACAGGGAGAAGGCTACACCTTC
TRBV18,16,-,-,TRBJ1-6,CASSLEVGRGRSPLHF,TGTGCCAGCTCACTGGAGGTAGGGCGCGGTCGGTCACCCCTCCACTTT
TRBV19,15,-,-,TRBJ1-5,CASSVYTQVVQPQHF,TGTGCCAGTAGTGTATACACCCAAGTAGTACAGCCCCAGCATTTT
TRBV19,12,-,TRBD2,TRBJ2-1,CASSIPSGSQFF,TGTGCCAGTAGTATCCCTAGCGGGTCGCAGTTCTTC
TRBV5-4,17,once,TRBD2,TRBJ2-7,CASSLALAGGRSYEQYF,TGTGCCAGCAGCTTGGCCCTAGCGGGGGGGCGGTCCTACGAGCAGTACTTC
TRBV13,14,once,TRBD1,TRBJ1-4,CASSLTGGKQKLFF,TGTGCCAGCAGCCTGACAGGGGGCAAACAAAAACTGTTTTTT
TRBV11-2,17,-,TRBD2,TRBJ2-1,CASSPGGLAGAHNEQFF,TGTGCCAGCAGCCCGGGGGGACTAGCGGGAGCCCACAATGAGCAGTTCTTC
TRBV7-3,16,-,TRBD2,TRBJ2-3,CASSSGTSGYTDTQYF,TGTGCCAGCAGCTCCGGGACTAGCGGCTACACAGATACGCAGTATTTT
TRBV18,15,-,TRBD1,TRBJ1-6,CASSPPQGQDSPLHF,TGTGCCAGCTCACCACCTCAAGGACAGGACTCACCCCTCCACTTT
TRBV20-1,11,-,-,TRBJ2-7,CSAYLSYEQYF,TGCAGTGCTTACTTATCCTACGAGCAGTACTTC
TRBV28,15,-,-,TRBJ2-4,CASTSEILAKNIQYF,TGTGCCAGCACCTCGGAGATATTAGCCAAAAACATTCAGTACTTC
TRBV29-1,13,few,-,TRBJ1-5,CSGITGSGQPQHF,TGCAGCGGAATTACGGGGAGCGGACAGCCCCAGCATTTT
TRBV5-5,13,-,-,TRBJ2-7,CASSSLEAYEQYF,TGTGCCAGCAGCTCTTTGGAGGCCTACGAGCAGTACTTC
TRBV28,16,once,-,TRBJ2-5,CASSLWTGGDQETQYF,TGTGCCAGCAGTTTATGGACCGGGGGAGACCAAGAGACCCAGTACTTC
TRBV6-5,12,-,-,TRBJ1-6,CASSSKGSPLHF,TGTGCCAGCAGTTCCAAGGGTTCACCCCTCCACTTT
TRBV18,12,-,-,TRBJ2-7,CASSPATYEQYF,TGTGCCAGCTCACCAGCAACCTACGAGCAGTACTTC
TRBV6-5,14,-,-,TRBJ1-4,CASTITWNNEKLFF,TGTGCCAGCACCATAACGTGGAACAATGAAAAACTGTTTTTT
TRBV5-6,12,-,-,TRBJ2-5,CASSPGTETQYF,TGTGCCAGCAGCCCTGGGACGGAGACCCAGTACTTC
TRBV7-9,15,-,TRBD2,TRBJ2-7,CASSLLAGESYEQYF,TGTGCCAGCAGCTTATTAGCGGGAGAATCCTACGAGCAGTACTTC
TRBV7-9,14,-,-,TRBJ2-3,CASSLHLSTDTQYF,TGTGCCAGCAGCTTACACCTAAGCACAGATACGCAGTATTTT
TRBV28,14,-,-,TRBJ2-5,CASSFLGPNREQYF,TGTGCCAGCAGTTTCCTCGGCCCCAACCGTGAGCAGTACTTC
TRBV6-6,11,-,-,TRBJ2-7,CASSYPYEQYF,TGTGCCAGCAGTTACCCCTACGAGCAGTACTTC
TRBV28,13,-,-,TRBJ1-2,CASTLTPNYGYTF,TGTGCCAGCACCCTGACACCCAACTATGGCTACACCTTC
TRBV15,13,-,-,TRBJ1-6,CATSIYTNSPLHF,TGTGCCACCAGCATTTACACCAATTCACCCCTCCACTTT
TRBV4-1,18,-,-,TRBJ2-5,CASSPATSSAYIQETQYF,TGCGCCAGCAGCCCAGCCACCTCTAGCGCCTATATCCAAGAGACCCAGTACTTC
TRBV5-1,14,once,-,TRBJ1-2,CASSLGAGDYGYTF,TGCGCCAGCAGCTTAGGTGCAGGGGACTATGGCTACACCTTC
TRBV9,16,-,-,TRBJ2-7,CASSVDGQDTFYEQYF,TGTGCCAGCAGCGTAGATGGCCAGGACACGTTCTACGAGCAGTACTTC
TRBV11-2,14,-,-,TRBJ2-7,CASSRNRDFYEQYF,TGTGCCAGCAGCCGCAACAGAGACTTCTACGAGCAGTACTTC
TRBV2,13,-,-,TRBJ1-2,CATSGGLVYGYTF,TGTGCCACCTCCGGGGGGCTAGTCTATGGCTACACCTTC
TRBV29-1,12,-,-,TRBJ2-7,CSVLDRYYEQYF,TGCAGCGTTCTTGACAGATACTACGAGCAGTACTTC
TRBV25-1,13,-,TRBD1,TRBJ2-7,CASRGQGPYEQYF,TGTGCCAGCAGAGGACAGGGCCCCTACGAGCAGTACTTC
TRBV28,12,-,-,TRBJ1-5,CAGGGGGQPQHF,TGTGCCGGGGGAGGGGGGGGTCAGCCCCAGCATTTT
TRBV11-2,15,-,-,TRBJ2-5,CASSLGVGSQETQYF,TGTGCCAGCAGCTTAGGAGTAGGTTCCCAAGAGACCCAGTACTTC
TRBV10-2,17,-,-,TRBJ2-2,CASSEPERVFDTGELFF,TGCGCCAGCAGTGAGCCGGAGAGGGTATTTGACACCGGGGAGCTGTTTTTT
TRBV5-6,11,-,-,TRBJ2-7,CASRLSGEQYF,TGTGCCAGCAGGTTGTCGGGGGAGCAGTACTTC
TRBV10-3,13,-,TRBD1,TRBJ2-5,CAIKGQGGETQYF,TGTGCCATCAAAGGACAGGGGGGAGAGACCCAGTACTTC
TRBV15,13,-,-,TRBJ1-2,CATSRDYSRGYTF,TGTGCCACCAGCAGAGATTACAGTCGTGGCTACACCTTC
TRBV5-4,17,-,-,TRBJ2-2,CASSWTGTARNTGELFF,TGTGCCAGCAGCTGGACCGGGACGGCGAGGAACACCGGGGAGCTGTTTTTT
TRBV10-3,12,-,-,TRBJ2-7,CAISDGTYEQYF,TGTGCCATTTCGGACGGAACCTACGAGCAGTACTTC
TRBV18,18,-,-,TRBJ2-7,CASSPSRSAGLSSYEQYF,TGTGCCAGCTCACCATCGCGTTCGGCGGGGTTAAGCTCCTACGAGCAGTACTTC
TRBV5-6,15,-,-,TRBJ1-2,CASSLGPVSNYGYTF,TGTGCCAGCAGCTTGGGGCCAGTATCTAACTATGGCTACACCTTC
TRBV7-9,16,-,TRBD2,TRBJ2-3,CASSLGLAGRTDTQYF,TGTGCCAGCAGCTTAGGCCTAGCGGGCCGCACAGATACGCAGTATTTT
TRBV28,12,-,-,TRBJ2-5,CASSLIGETQYF,TGTGCCAGCAGTTTAATAGGAGAGACCCAGTACTTC
TRBV7-9,16,-,TRBD2,TRBJ2-1,CASSLSGRVLYNEQFF,TGTGCCAGCAGCTTAAGCGGGAGAGTCCTCTACAATGAGCAGTTCTTC
TRBV10-3,14,-,-,TRBJ2-6,CAILGSSGANVLTF,TGTGCCATCCTGGGGAGCTCTGGGGCCAACGTCCTGACTTTC
TRBV19,17,-,TRBD1,TRBJ2-3,CASSIGKGQGLADTQYF,TGTGCCAGTAGTATTGGTAAGGGACAGGGGTTGGCAGATACGCAGTATTTT
TRBV10-3,17,-,TRBD1,TRBJ1-3,CAISEDPNRGLGNTIYF,TGTGCCATCAGCGAAGATCCGAACAGGGGGCTTGGAAACACCATATATTTT
TRBV7-9,15,-,TRBD1,TRBJ2-7,CASSFPGQGHYEQYF,TGTGCCAGCAGCTTCCCGGGACAGGGCCACTACGAGCAGTACTTC
TRBV6-6,13,-,TRBD1,TRBJ1-1,CASRRQGNTEAFF,TGTGCCAGCAGGCGACAGGGGAACACTGAAGCTTTCTTT
TRBV20-1,11,-,-,TRBJ1-2,CSANQERGYTF,TGCAGTGCTAACCAGGAGAGGGGCTACACCTTC
TRBV27,15,-,TRBD2,TRBJ2-7,CASSFLAGGSYEQYF,TGTGCCAGCAGTTTCCTAGCGGGAGGGTCCTACGAGCAGTACTTC
TRBV9,19,-,TRBD2,TRBJ2-2,CASSASPGLAAANTGELFF,TGTGCCAGCAGCGCCTCACCGGGACTAGCGGCAGCGAACACCGGGGAGCTGTTTTTT
TRBV4-3,16,once,-,TRBJ1-6,CASSLYNWDGNSPLHF,TGCGCCAGCAGCCTGTACAATTGGGACGGTAATTCACCCCTCCACTTT
TRBV6-5,13,-,-,TRBJ1-6,CASRDSYNSPLHF,TGTGCCAGCAGGGACTCCTATAATTCACCCCTCCACTTT
TRBV5-4,14,-,-,TRBJ1-2,CASSPAGTNYGYTF,TGTGCCAGCAGCCCCGCAGGGACTAACTATGGCTACACCTTC
TRBV7-3,13,-,TRBD2,TRBJ2-7,CASSPGRGNEQYF,TGTGCCAGCAGCCCCGGGAGGGGGAACGAGCAGTACTTC
TRBV5-4,14,-,TRBD1,TRBJ2-7,CASSREQGYYEQYF,TGTGCCAGCAGCCGAGAACAGGGGTACTACGAGCAGTACTTC
TRBV6-5,15,-,-,TRBJ2-6,CASRTDSSGANVLTF,TGTGCCAGCAGAACAGACAGCTCTGGGGCCAACGTCCTGACTTTC
TRBV6-5,13,once,-,TRBJ1-6,CASSLVGDSPLHF,TGTGCCAGCAGTCTGGTAGGCGATTCACCCCTCCACTTT
TRBV30,11,-,-,TRBJ2-7,CAWSQDYEQYF,TGTGCCTGGAGCCAGGACTACGAGCAGTACTTC